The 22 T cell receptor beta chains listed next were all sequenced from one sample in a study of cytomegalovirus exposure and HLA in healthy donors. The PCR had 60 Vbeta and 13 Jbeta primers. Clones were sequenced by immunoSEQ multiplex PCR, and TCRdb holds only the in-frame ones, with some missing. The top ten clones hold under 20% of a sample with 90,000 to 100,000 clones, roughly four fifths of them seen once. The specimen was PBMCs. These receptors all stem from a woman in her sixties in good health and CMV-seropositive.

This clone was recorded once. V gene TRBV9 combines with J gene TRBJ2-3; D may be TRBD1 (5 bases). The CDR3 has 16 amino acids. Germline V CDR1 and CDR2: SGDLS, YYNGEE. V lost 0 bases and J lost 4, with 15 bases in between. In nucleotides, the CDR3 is TGTGCCAGCAGCGTAGAGGACATCCCAAACGCAGATACGCAGTATTTT. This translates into CASSVEDIPNADTQYF. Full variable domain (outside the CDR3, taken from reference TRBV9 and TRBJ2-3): DSGVTQTPKHLITATGQRVTLRCSPRSGDLSVYWYQQSLDQGLQFLIQYYNGEERAKGNILERFSAQQFPDLHSELNLSSLELGDSALYFCASSVEDIPNADTQYFGPGTRLTVL.

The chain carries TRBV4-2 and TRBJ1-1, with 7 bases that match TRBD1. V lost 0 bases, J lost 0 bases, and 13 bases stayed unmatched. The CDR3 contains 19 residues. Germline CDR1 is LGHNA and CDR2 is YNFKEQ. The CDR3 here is CASSQEVPDRRRVNTEAFF. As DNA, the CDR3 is TGTGCCAGCAGCCAAGAGGTCCCGGACAGGCGGCGTGTGAACACTGAAGCTTTCTTT.

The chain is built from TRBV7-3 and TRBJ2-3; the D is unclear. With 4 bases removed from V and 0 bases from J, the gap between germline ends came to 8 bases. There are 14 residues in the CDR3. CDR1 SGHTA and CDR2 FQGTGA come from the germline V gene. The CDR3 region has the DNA TGTGCCAGCAGCTCCTACTCTAGCACAGATACGCAGTATTTT. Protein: CASSSYSSTDTQYF. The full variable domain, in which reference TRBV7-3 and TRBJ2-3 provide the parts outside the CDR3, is GAGVSQTPSNKVTEKGKYVELRCDPISGHTALYWYRQSLGQGPEFLIYFQGTGAADDSGLPNDRFFAVRPEGSVSTLKIQRTERGDSAVYLCASSSYSSTDTQYFGPGTRLTVL.

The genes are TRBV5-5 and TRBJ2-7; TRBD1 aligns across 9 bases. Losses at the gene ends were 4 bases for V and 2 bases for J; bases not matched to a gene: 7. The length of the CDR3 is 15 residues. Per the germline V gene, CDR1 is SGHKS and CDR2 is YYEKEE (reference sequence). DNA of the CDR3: TGTGCCAGCAGCCACCCGGGACAGGGCCCCTACGAGCAGTACTTC. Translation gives CASSHPGQGPYEQYF.

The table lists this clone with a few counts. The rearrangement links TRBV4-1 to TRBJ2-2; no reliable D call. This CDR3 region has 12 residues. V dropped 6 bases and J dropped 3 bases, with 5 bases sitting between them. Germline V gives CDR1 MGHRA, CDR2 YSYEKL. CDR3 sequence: CASSSYTGELFF. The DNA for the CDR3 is TGCGCCAGCAGTTCATACACCGGGGAGCTGTTTTTT.

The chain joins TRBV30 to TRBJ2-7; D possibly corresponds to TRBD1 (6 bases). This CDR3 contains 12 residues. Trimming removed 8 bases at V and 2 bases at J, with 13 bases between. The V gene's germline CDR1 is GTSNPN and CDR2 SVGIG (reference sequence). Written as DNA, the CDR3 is TGTGCCCCACAGGGTCATGCCTACGAGCAGTACTTC. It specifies CAPQGHAYEQYF.

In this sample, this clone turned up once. The CDR3 spells CASSRPEEANTEAFF. The CDR3 nucleotides are TGTGCCAGCAGTCGCCCTGAGGAGGCGAACACTGAAGCTTTCTTT. This sequence joins TRBV28 and TRBJ1-1, with unresolved D. V was clipped by 5 bases and J by 1 base, with 14 bases between them. Germline lookup yields CDR1 MDHEN and CDR2 SYDVKM. This CDR3 has 15 amino acids.

The CDR3 is CASSDRNFEQYF. In DNA form, the CDR3 reads TGCGCCAGCAGTGACAGGAATTTCGAGCAGTACTTC. The gene calls are TRBV10-1 and TRBJ2-7; D is uncertain. From germline, CDR1 is WNHNN and CDR2 SYGVQD (reference sequence). The CDR3 consists of 12 residues. V was pared by 3 bases and J by 6 bases, with 9 bases between.

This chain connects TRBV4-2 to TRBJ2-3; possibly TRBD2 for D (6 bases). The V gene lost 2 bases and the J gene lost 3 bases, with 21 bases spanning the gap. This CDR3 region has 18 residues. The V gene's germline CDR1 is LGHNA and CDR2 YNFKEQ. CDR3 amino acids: CASSQYVGGNGSTDTQYF. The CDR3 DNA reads TGTGCCAGCAGCCAATACGTTGGCGGGAATGGAAGTACAGATACGCAGTATTTT.

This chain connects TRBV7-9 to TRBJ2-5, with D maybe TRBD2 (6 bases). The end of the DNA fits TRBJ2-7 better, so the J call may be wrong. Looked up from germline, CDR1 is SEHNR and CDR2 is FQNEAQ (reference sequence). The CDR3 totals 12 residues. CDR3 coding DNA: TGTGCCAGCAGCTTAGGTAGCGGCGAGCAGTACTTC. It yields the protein CASSLGSGEQYF.

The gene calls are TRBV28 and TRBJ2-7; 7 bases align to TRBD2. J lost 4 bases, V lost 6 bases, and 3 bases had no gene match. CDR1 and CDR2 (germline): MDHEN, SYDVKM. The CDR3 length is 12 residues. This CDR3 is CASSPGGYEQYF. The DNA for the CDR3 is TGTGCCAGCAGCCCCGGGGGGTACGAGCAGTACTTC.

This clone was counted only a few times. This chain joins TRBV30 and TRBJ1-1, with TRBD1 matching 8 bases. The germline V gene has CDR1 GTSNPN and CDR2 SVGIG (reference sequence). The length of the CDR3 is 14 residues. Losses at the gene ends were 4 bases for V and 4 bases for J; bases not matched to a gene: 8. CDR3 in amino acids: CAWNPTGGATEAFF. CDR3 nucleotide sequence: TGTGCCTGGAACCCTACAGGGGGAGCCACTGAAGCTTTCTTT.

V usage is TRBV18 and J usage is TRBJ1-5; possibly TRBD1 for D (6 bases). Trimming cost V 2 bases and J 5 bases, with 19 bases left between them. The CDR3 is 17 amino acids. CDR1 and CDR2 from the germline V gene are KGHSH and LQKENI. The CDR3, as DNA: TGTGCCAGCTCACCAAGGACAGCCTCGGGGCAGGATCAGCCCCAGCATTTT. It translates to CASSPRTASGQDQPQHF.

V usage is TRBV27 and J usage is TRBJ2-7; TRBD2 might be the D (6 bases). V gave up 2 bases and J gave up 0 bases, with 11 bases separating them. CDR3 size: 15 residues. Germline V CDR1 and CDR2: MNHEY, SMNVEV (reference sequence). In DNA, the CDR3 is TGTGCCAGCAGTTTAAGGTGGGACTCCTCCTACGAGCAGTACTTC. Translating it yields CASSLRWDSSYEQYF.

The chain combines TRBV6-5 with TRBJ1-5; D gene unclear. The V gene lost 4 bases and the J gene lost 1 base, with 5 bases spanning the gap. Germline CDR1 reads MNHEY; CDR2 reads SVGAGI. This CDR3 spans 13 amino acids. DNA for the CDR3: TGTGCCAGCAGTTTGAGGAGCAATCAGCCCCAGCATTTT. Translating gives CASSLRSNQPQHF.

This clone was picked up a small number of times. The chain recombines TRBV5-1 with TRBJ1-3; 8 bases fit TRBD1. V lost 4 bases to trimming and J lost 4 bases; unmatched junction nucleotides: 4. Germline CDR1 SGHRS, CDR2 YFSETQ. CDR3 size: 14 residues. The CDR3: CASSLGQGGNTIYF. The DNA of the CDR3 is TGCGCCAGCAGCCTTGGACAGGGAGGAAACACCATATATTTT.

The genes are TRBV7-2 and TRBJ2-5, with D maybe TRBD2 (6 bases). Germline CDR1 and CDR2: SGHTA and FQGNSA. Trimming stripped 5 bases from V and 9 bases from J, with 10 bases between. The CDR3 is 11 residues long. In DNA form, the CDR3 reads TGTGCCAGCAGCCCCGGAGGGGCCCAGTACTTC. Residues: CASSPGGAQYF.

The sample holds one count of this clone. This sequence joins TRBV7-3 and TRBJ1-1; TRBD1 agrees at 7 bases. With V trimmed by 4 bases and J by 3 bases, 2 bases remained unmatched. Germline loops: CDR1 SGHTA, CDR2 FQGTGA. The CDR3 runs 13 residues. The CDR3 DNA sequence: TGTGCCAGCAGCTCCGACAGGGACACTGAAGCTTTCTTT. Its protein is CASSSDRDTEAFF.

This chain's CDR3 is CASSLAPKAGSYNEQFF. The CDR3 bases are TGTGCCAGCAGCTTGGCCCCCAAAGCGGGATCCTACAATGAGCAGTTCTTC. The genes are TRBV5-4 and TRBJ2-1; 7 bases match TRBD2. This CDR3 is built from 17 residues. Germline V gene data show CDR1 as SGHNT and CDR2 as YYREEE (reference sequence). The trim removed 0 bases at V and 1 base at J, leaving 7 bases unmatched.

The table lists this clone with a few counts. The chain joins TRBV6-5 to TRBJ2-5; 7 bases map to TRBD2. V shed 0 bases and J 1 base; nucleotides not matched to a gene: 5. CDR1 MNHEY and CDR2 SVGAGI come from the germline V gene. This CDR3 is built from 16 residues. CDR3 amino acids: CASSYSREWAQETQYF. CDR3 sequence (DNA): TGTGCCAGCAGTTACTCGCGGGAGTGGGCCCAAGAGACCCAGTACTTC.

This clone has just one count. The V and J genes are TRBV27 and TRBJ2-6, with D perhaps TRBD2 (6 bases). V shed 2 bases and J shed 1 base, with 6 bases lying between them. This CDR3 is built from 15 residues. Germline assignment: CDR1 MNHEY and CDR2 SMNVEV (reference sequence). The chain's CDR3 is CASSLAGSGANVLTF. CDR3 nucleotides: TGTGCCAGCAGTTTAGCGGGGTCTGGGGCCAACGTCCTGACTTTC.

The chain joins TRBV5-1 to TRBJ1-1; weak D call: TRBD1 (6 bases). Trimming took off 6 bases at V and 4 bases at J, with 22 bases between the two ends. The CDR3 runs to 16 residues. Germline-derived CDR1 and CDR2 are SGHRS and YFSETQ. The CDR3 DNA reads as TGCGCCAGCAACGAAGGGGGAGCGGGGCCAGCCACTGAAGCTTTCTTT. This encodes CASNEGGAGPATEAFF.